This passage covers 21 T cell receptor beta chains from one sample sequenced in a study of blood T cell repertoires in COVID-19 (dated by TCRdb to about 2020). Libraries came from the immunoSEQ multiplex PCR assay. TCRdb stores this immuneACCESS table with in-frame sequences only. Part of the clones is absent; in the studies checked, under half of the shortfall reflects unresolved V genes, and no reason is known for the rest. The sample contains around 270,000 clones, around 87% of them found a single time. The biggest ten clones account for 2% to 2.5% of the sample. The sample taken for sequencing was peripheral blood. The receptor set was obtained from a woman between 50 and 59 years old with acute or convalescent COVID-19.

This rearrangement joins TRBV10-3 to TRBJ1-1; 9 nucleotides agree with TRBD1. The V segment lost 7 bases and the J segment 4 bases; nucleotides outside the gene matches: 10. The CDR3 runs to 15 residues. Per germline, CDR1 ENHRY and CDR2 SYGVKD. CDR3 region: CAIMFPGQGLTEAFF. The CDR3, as DNA: TGTGCCATCATGTTTCCAGGACAGGGGCTCACTGAAGCTTTCTTT.

The gene calls are TRBV5-5 and TRBJ2-1; D is unclear. Trimming took off 2 bases at V and 4 bases at J, with 10 bases between the two ends. The CDR3 consists of 14 residues. Germline-derived CDR1 and CDR2 are SGHKS and YYEKEE (reference sequence). The CDR3 loop reads CASSLAYHYNEQFF. Written as DNA, the CDR3 is TGTGCCAGCAGCTTAGCGTACCATTACAATGAGCAGTTCTTC.

The V call is TRBV18, the J call TRBJ1-1, with 8 bases that match TRBD1. CDR1 and CDR2 from the germline V gene are KGHSH and LQKENI. CDR3 length: 15 amino acids. V lost 4 bases to trimming and J lost 2 bases; unmatched junction nucleotides: 6. The CDR3 region is CASSQTGDHNTEAFF. The CDR3 DNA reads as TGTGCCAGCTCACAGACAGGGGACCACAACACTGAAGCTTTCTTT.

The CDR3 coding sequence is TGTGCCACCAGCAGAGTCTACCAGGGGGAGACCCAGTACTTC. This gives the protein CATSRVYQGETQYF. The chain uses TRBV15 and TRBJ2-5; possibly TRBD1 for D (6 bases). The CDR3 totals 14 residues. Germline V CDR1 and CDR2: LNHNV, YYDKDF (reference sequence). V was cut by 1 base and J by 5 bases, with 11 bases left in between.

The CDR3 loop reads CSVERTGGTYEQYF. The CDR3 DNA is TGCAGCGTTGAAAGGACAGGGGGTACCTACGAGCAGTACTTC. The chain joins TRBV29-1 to TRBJ2-7, with 10 bases fitting TRBD1. The CDR3 consists of 14 residues. Germline-derived CDR1 and CDR2 are SQVTM and ANQGSEA. V was pared by 2 bases and J by 2 bases, with 3 bases of the junction left unmatched.

The CDR3 region is CASSTDRVGLETQYF. The CDR3 DNA is TGTGCCAGCAGCACGGACAGGGTTGGTTTGGAGACCCAGTACTTC. V and J are TRBV7-8 and TRBJ2-5; 8 bases map to TRBD1. The germline V gene encodes CDR1 SGHVS and CDR2 FQNEAQ. The CDR3 loop spans 15 amino acids. Trimming removed 5 bases from V and 5 bases from J; junction bases left unmatched: 10.

V and J are TRBV5-1 and TRBJ2-7, with 8 bases aligning to TRBD1. Trimming removed 2 bases from V and 7 bases from J; junction bases left unmatched: 5. Germline CDR1 reads SGHRS; CDR2 reads YFSETQ. This CDR3 comprises 13 residues. CDR3: CASSFSDRGEQYF. CDR3 nucleotides: TGCGCCAGCAGCTTTTCTGACAGGGGAGAGCAGTACTTC. Complete variable domain (other parts from reference TRBV5-1 and TRBJ2-7): KAGVTQTPRYLIKTRGQQVTLSCSPISGHRSVSWYQQTPGQGLQFLFEYFSETQRNKGNFPGRFSGRQFSNSRSEMNVSTLELGDSALYLCASSFSDRGEQYFGPGTRLTVT.

The gene calls are TRBV27 and TRBJ2-2; 9 bases align to TRBD1. There are 16 residues in the CDR3. The germline V gene encodes CDR1 MNHEY and CDR2 SMNVEV (reference sequence). V dropped 5 bases and J dropped 7; count of bases not matched to a gene: 11. CDR3 sequence reads: CASSTSHRGRGGELFF. As DNA, the CDR3 is TGTGCCAGCAGTACATCACACAGGGGGCGCGGCGGGGAGCTGTTTTTT.

The chain carries TRBV5-1 and TRBJ2-1; TRBD2 aligns across 13 bases. The CDR3 is 15 amino acids. Germline V gene data show CDR1 as SGHRS and CDR2 as YFSETQ. With V trimmed by 2 bases and J by 7 bases, 3 bases remained unmatched. This CDR3 reads CASSLLAGGINEQFF. The CDR3 nucleotides are TGCGCCAGCAGCTTACTAGCGGGAGGGATAAATGAGCAGTTCTTC.

This clone turned up a few times. The chain is built from TRBV3-1 (or the pseudogene TRBV3-2) and TRBJ2-7; tentatively, D is TRBD1 (5 bases). CDR3 length equals 15 residues. CDR1 is LGHDT, CDR2 YNNKEL, per germline (reference sequence). Trimming left V 1 base short and J 3 bases short, with 13 bases between. CDR3 in DNA: TGTGCCAGCAGCCAAGTTCACCAGGGAAACTACGAGCAGTACTTC. It codes for CASSQVHQGNYEQYF.

The chain employs TRBV5-4 and TRBJ2-1; D is possibly TRBD2 (6 bases). CDR3 length: 13 amino acids. Germline-derived CDR1 and CDR2 are SGHNT and YYREEE (reference sequence). With 3 bases removed from V and 9 bases from J, the gap between germline ends came to 13 bases. This chain's CDR3 is CASSSGDGTEQFF. The DNA for the CDR3 is TGTGCCAGCAGCTCGGGGGATGGGACTGAGCAGTTCTTC.

The rearrangement links TRBV7-2 to TRBJ2-7, with TRBD2 matching 7 bases. The V gene end was trimmed by 3 bases and the J gene end by 6 bases; junction bases not matched to a gene: 8. This CDR3 is 14 amino acids long. CDR1 and CDR2 from the germline V gene are SGHTA and FQGNSA. CDR3 residues: CASSLGGRSGEQYF. The CDR3 bases are TGTGCCAGCAGCTTGGGAGGGCGATCTGGCGAGCAGTACTTC.

This chain uses TRBV7-5 with TRBJ2-4; the table assigns TRBD1, which was not confirmed against the DNA. TRBV7-5 is given as a pseudogene. The CDR3 covers 17 residues. The DNA of the CDR3 is TGTGCCAGAAGCTCACCGACAGGGACGGGGGCCAAAAACATTCAGTACTTC. Protein product: CARSSPTGTGAKNIQYF.

The chain employs TRBV5-1 and TRBJ1-4, with TRBD1 identical over 7 bases. The CDR3 sequence is 15 residues long. The germline CDR1 and CDR2 sequences are SGHRS and YFSETQ. Trimming at V came to 4 bases and at J to 0 bases, leaving 3 bases not matched to a gene. The CDR3 DNA sequence: TGCGCCAGCAGCGTCGGACAGGCAACTAATGAAAAACTGTTTTTT. This translates into CASSVGQATNEKLFF. Full variable domain (rest looked up from reference TRBV5-1 and TRBJ1-4): KAGVTQTPRYLIKTRGQQVTLSCSPISGHRSVSWYQQTPGQGLQFLFEYFSETQRNKGNFPGRFSGRQFSNSRSEMNVSTLELGDSALYLCASSVGQATNEKLFFGSGTQLSVL.

This clone is a singleton in its sample. This chain links TRBV18 with TRBJ1-2; 7 nucleotides line up with TRBD1. The CDR3 totals 14 residues. CDR1 and CDR2 from the germline V gene are KGHSH and LQKENI. V was clipped by 3 bases and J by 1 base; unmatched bases: 2. Here the CDR3 DNA reads TGTGCCAGCTCACCTGGGACAGATAACTATGGCTACACCTTC. It codes for CASSPGTDNYGYTF.

The gene calls are TRBV7-9 and TRBJ2-5; D is perhaps TRBD1 (8 bases). Looked up from germline, CDR1 is SEHNR and CDR2 is FQNEAQ (reference sequence). V lost 5 bases to trimming and J lost 5 bases, with 18 bases between them. The CDR3 loop spans 15 amino acids. CDR3 amino acids: CASSLRVQGGETQYF. The CDR3 nucleotides are TGTGCCAGCAGCCTCAGAGTACAGGGGGGGGAGACCCAGTACTTC.

The chain uses TRBV7-9 and TRBJ1-2; no definite D call. The germline V gene has CDR1 SEHNR and CDR2 FQNEAQ (reference sequence). V was clipped by 1 base and J by 14 bases, with 14 bases between them. This CDR3 is 12 amino acids long. CDR3 DNA: TGTGCCAGCAGCTTAGGAGGAAAATCGGGGACCTTC. Residues: CASSLGGKSGTF. The full variable domain, rest sourced from reference TRBV7-9 and TRBJ1-2, is DTGVSQNPRHKITKRGQNVTFRCDPISEHNRLYWYRQTLGQGPEFLTYFQNEAQLEKSRLLSDRFSAERPKGSFSTLEIQRTEQGDSAMYLCASSLGGKSGTFGSGTRLTVV.

This clone appeared a single time. This chain links TRBV7-2 with TRBJ1-1; 8 bases are shared with TRBD1. Germline loops: CDR1 SGHTA, CDR2 FQGNSA. The CDR3 has 13 residues. Trimming removed 4 bases from V and 13 bases from J; junction bases left unmatched: 11. Here the CDR3 DNA reads TGTGCCAGCAGCTCCAGGGGGCTCGAGTTAGTTTTCTTT. Amino acid sequence: CASSSRGLELVFF.

The chain is built from TRBV18 and TRBJ1-1; a weak D match, TRBD1 (6 bases). V was shortened by 2 bases and J by 1 base, with 17 bases between the two germline ends. Germline lookup yields CDR1 KGHSH and CDR2 LQKENI. The CDR3 extends over 17 amino acids. CDR3: CASSPRTDPPGNTEAFF. CDR3 in DNA: TGTGCCAGCTCACCAAGGACAGACCCCCCGGGGAACACTGAAGCTTTCTTT. Full variable domain (missing parts from reference TRBV18 and TRBJ1-1): NAGVMQNPRHLVRRRGQEARLRCSPMKGHSHVYWYRQLPEEGLKFMVYLQKENIIDESGMPKERFSAEFPKEGPSILRIQQVVRGDSAAYFCASSPRTDPPGNTEAFFGQGTRLTVV.

The CDR3 reads CASSDSNRGANYGYTF. The DNA of the CDR3 is TGTGCCAGCAGTGACTCAAACAGGGGAGCTAACTATGGCTACACCTTC. The chain has TRBV6-4 and TRBJ1-2, with 7 bases matching TRBD1. Germline V CDR1 and CDR2: MRHNA, SNTAGT. V trimming: 0 bases; J trimming: 0 bases; junction bases outside the gene matches: 4. The CDR3 is 16 residues long.

About this clone: Other nucleotide sequences from this sample produce the same CDR3. The rearrangement links TRBV25-1 to TRBJ2-1, with 11 bases that match TRBD2. In germline, CDR1 is MGHDK, CDR2 SYGVNS. Trimming at V came to 3 bases and at J to 5 bases, leaving 3 bases not matched to a gene. The CDR3 spans 15 residues. CDR3 in amino acids: CASSEGLAANNEQFF. The CDR3 bases are TGTGCCAGCAGTGAGGGACTAGCGGCCAACAATGAGCAGTTCTTC.